This TCR beta chain was recorded in a study of cytomegalovirus exposure and HLA in healthy donors. Whole-study results and caveats: Presence/absence results assume similar sequencing depth per donor, which may not hold. A missense variant in DCLRE1C was later tied to TCR beta V- and J-gene trimming. The majority of CMV-associated TCR beta chains were reported as apparently HLA-restricted in a later analysis. Listed as cytomegalovirus-associated were roughly 180 TCR beta chains.

A few counts support this clone. Its antigen is still unknown. The PCR ran on 60 Vbeta and 13 Jbeta primers. Sequencing was performed with immunoSEQ multiplex PCR; in TCRdb, only in-frame clones are kept and a portion is missing. The sample contains 95,000 to 150,000 clones, 60% to 75% of which appear only once. V dropped 4 bases and J dropped 5 bases, with 11 bases sitting between them. This CDR3 is 13 amino acids long. The germline gives CDR1 LNHDA, CDR2 SQIVND (reference sequence). The TCR comes from a woman between 45 and 65 years old in good health and CMV-seropositive. Sequenced input: PBMCs. This chain links TRBV19 with TRBJ1-2; D perhaps matches TRBD1 (6 bases). CDR3 DNA sequence: TGTGCCAGTAGTACCGGACAGAAATATGGCTACACCTTC. As protein: CASSTGQKYGYTF.